These 29 T cell receptor beta chains were sequenced from one sample in a study of blood T cell repertoires in COVID-19. TCRdb keeps only in-frame clones here, not all; method: immunoSEQ multiplex PCR. The sample holds approximately 150,000 clones, about four fifths seen once. Source material: peripheral blood. These receptors were taken from a woman older than 75 with acute or convalescent COVID-19.

J is TRBJ1-1 and V is TRBV7-2; weak D call: TRBD1 (6 bases). The CDR3 contains 14 residues. V was trimmed by 5 bases and J by 0 bases, leaving 10 bases between them. Germline V gene data show CDR1 as SGHTA and CDR2 as FQGNSA. CDR3 nucleotide sequence: TGTGCCAGCAGCCGCACAGGGCTGAACACTGAAGCTTTCTTT. Translating gives CASSRTGLNTEAFF.

The chain uses TRBV3-1 (or the pseudogene TRBV3-2) and TRBJ2-7; TRBD2 agrees at 7 bases. CDR3 length: 15 amino acids. CDR1 and CDR2 (germline): LGHDT, YNNKEL (reference sequence). Trimming took 4 bases from V and 0 from J; bases not matched to a gene: 6. The CDR3 coding sequence is TGTGCCAGCAGCCTTGCGGGGGAGGGCTCCTACGAGCAGTACTTC. Encoded protein: CASSLAGEGSYEQYF.

This clone was seen once. The V call is TRBV7-2, the J call TRBJ2-7; TRBD1 agrees at 7 bases. J was trimmed by 2 bases and V by 5 bases; bases with no gene match: 6. This CDR3 spans 14 amino acids. CDR1 is SGHTA and CDR2 is FQGNSA in the germline V gene. The DNA for the CDR3 is TGTGCCAGCAGCGGTTACAGGGGTACCTACGAGCAGTACTTC. Its translation: CASSGYRGTYEQYF.

The rearrangement joins TRBV28 to TRBJ2-3; 8 bases map to TRBD2. In germline, CDR1 is MDHEN, CDR2 SYDVKM. V lost 5 bases and J lost 7; bases outside the gene matches: 11. The CDR3 totals 15 residues. CDR3 coding DNA: TGTGCCAGCAGTGGGACGAGCGGGGGAGGAAATACGCAGTATTTT. Translated: CASSGTSGGGNTQYF. The full variable domain, in which reference TRBV28 and TRBJ2-3 provide the parts outside the CDR3, is DVKVTQSSRYLVKRTGEKVFLECVQDMDHENMFWYRQDPGLGLRLIYFSYDVKMKEKGDIPEGYSVSREKKERFSLILESASTNQTSMYLCASSGTSGGGNTQYFGPGTRLTVL.

This clone was seen many times. This chain uses TRBV27 with TRBJ1-1; the D gene is possibly TRBD1 (6 bases). The V and J ends lost 0 bases and 11 bases respectively, with 16 bases between them. This CDR3 spans 14 amino acids. The V gene's germline CDR1 is MNHEY and CDR2 SMNVEV (reference sequence). Here the CDR3 reads CASSLSPGGPEAFF. In nucleotides, the CDR3 is TGTGCCAGCAGTTTATCACCGGGGGGCCCCGAGGCTTTCTTT.

This chain connects TRBV10-3 to TRBJ1-4, with 9 positions matching TRBD1. CDR1 ENHRY and CDR2 SYGVKD come from the germline V gene. There are 14 residues in the CDR3. J was trimmed by 8 bases and V by 3 bases; bases with no gene match: 4. CDR3 nucleotides: TGTGCCATCAGTGAAGACAGGGGGGACGAAAAACTGTTTTTT. Translating it yields CAISEDRGDEKLFF.

This clone was counted a few times. The CDR3 region has the DNA TGTGCCAGCAGGCAGGGGGACTACGAGCAGTACTTC. It yields the protein CASRQGDYEQYF. The chain uses TRBV28 and TRBJ2-7, with TRBD1 matching 7 bases. The trim removed 6 bases at V and 3 bases at J, leaving 2 bases unmatched. Germline V gene lookup returns CDR1 MDHEN and CDR2 SYDVKM. The CDR3 consists of 12 residues.

The chain employs TRBV15 and TRBJ1-2; unclear D gene. With 5 bases removed from V and 4 bases from J, the gap between germline ends came to 14 bases. The CDR3 extends over 14 amino acids. CDR1 is LNHNV, CDR2 YYDKDF, per germline (reference sequence). The DNA for the CDR3 is TGTGCCACCAGCGAGGAAAAGCGGAGCTATGGCTACACCTTC. Amino acid sequence: CATSEEKRSYGYTF.

This clone came up a few times. The chain employs TRBV3-1 (or the pseudogene TRBV3-2) and TRBJ2-2; possibly TRBD2 for D (6 bases). Deletions cut 8 bases from V and 2 bases from J, with 12 bases between. The CDR3 is 14 amino acids. Germline-derived CDR1 and CDR2 are LGHDT and YNNKEL (reference sequence). The CDR3 loop is CASGGQINTGELFF. The CDR3, as DNA: TGTGCCAGCGGAGGGCAGATTAACACCGGGGAGCTGTTTTTT.

The chain couples TRBV30 to TRBJ1-1; D uncertain. There are 11 residues in the CDR3. Germline V lookup: CDR1 GTSNPN, CDR2 SVGIG (reference sequence). Trimming took off 4 bases at V and 0 bases at J, with 3 bases between the two ends. In nucleotides, the CDR3 is TGTGCCTGGAACATGAACACTGAAGCTTTCTTT. It translates to CAWNMNTEAFF.

The genes are TRBV3-1 (or the pseudogene TRBV3-2) and TRBJ2-7, with D tentatively TRBD1 (6 bases). This CDR3 has 16 residues. CDR1 LGHDT and CDR2 YNNKEL come from the germline V gene (reference sequence). Trimming cost V 0 bases and J 4 bases, with 16 bases left between them. Written as DNA, the CDR3 is TGTGCCAGCAGCCAAGAGGGGGCAGGGGAGAAATACGAGCAGTACTTC. As protein: CASSQEGAGEKYEQYF.

The genes are TRBV19 and TRBJ1-2; D remains unclear. Deletions cut 3 bases from V and 0 bases from J, with 11 bases between. The CDR3 has 15 residues. The germline CDR1 and CDR2 sequences are LNHDA and SQIVND (reference sequence). The chain's CDR3 is CASSIFAGANYGYTF. The CDR3 coding sequence is TGTGCCAGTAGTATTTTTGCAGGTGCTAACTATGGCTACACCTTC.

The gene calls are TRBV6-2 or TRBV6-3 and TRBJ2-5, with TRBD2 identical over 8 bases. CDR1 is MNHEY and CDR2 is SVGEGT in the germline V gene. The CDR3 consists of 15 residues. With V trimmed by 3 bases and J by 1 base, 4 bases remained unmatched. CDR3 sequence reads: CASSYSSGAQETQYF. CDR3 nucleotides: TGTGCCAGCAGTTATAGTAGCGGGGCCCAAGAGACCCAGTACTTC.

Only a few counts were recorded for this clone. This chain links TRBV5-1 with TRBJ2-2, with 10 bases fitting TRBD1. The CDR3 is made up of 14 amino acids. Germline lookup yields CDR1 SGHRS and CDR2 YFSETQ. Trimming took 8 bases from V and 4 from J; bases not matched to a gene: 5. The CDR3, as DNA: TGCGCCAGTGCGGGACAGGGGATCACCGGGGAGCTGTTTTTT. It codes for CASAGQGITGELFF.

The chain combines TRBV5-1 with TRBJ2-3; 10 bases are a match to TRBD2. The CDR3 runs 16 residues. The V and J ends lost 0 bases and 4 bases, in that order; junction bases with no gene match: 5. CDR1 is SGHRS, CDR2 YFSETQ, per germline. The CDR3 sequence: CASSLAVAGGADTQYF. The CDR3 DNA sequence: TGCGCCAGCAGCTTGGCGGTAGCGGGAGGCGCAGATACGCAGTATTTT.

This clone appeared once. The chain recombines TRBV6-5 with TRBJ1-3; D gene uncertain. Germline CDR1 MNHEY, CDR2 SVGAGI. This CDR3 has 15 amino acids. The germline V and J ends were trimmed by 4 bases and 0 bases, with 10 bases remaining between them. The CDR3 DNA reads as TGTGCCAGCAGTTTACTCACCGACTCTGGAAACACCATATATTTT. It is translated as CASSLLTDSGNTIYF.

The genes are TRBV19 and TRBJ1-5, with 7 positions matching TRBD1. The CDR3 spans 15 residues. CDR1 is LNHDA and CDR2 is SQIVND in the germline V gene (reference sequence). J lost 6 bases, V lost 0 bases, and 5 bases had no gene match. CDR3 in amino acids: CASSIDQRGRQPQHF. Here the CDR3 DNA reads TGTGCCAGTAGTATAGATCAGAGGGGGCGTCAGCCCCAGCATTTT.

The chain joins TRBV6-1 to TRBJ2-3; possible D gene TRBD1, 5 bases. Between the trimmed V and J ends, which lost 2 bases and 0 bases, there was a span of 12 bases. This CDR3 contains 16 residues. CDR1 and CDR2 from the germline V gene are MNHNS and SASEGT. The CDR3 sequence is CASSEQGRTSTDTQYF. CDR3 nucleotide sequence: TGTGCCAGCAGTGAACAGGGCAGAACTAGCACAGATACGCAGTATTTT.

The genes are TRBV30 and TRBJ2-2, with TRBD2 identical over 8 bases. V was pared by 1 base and J by 5 bases, with 12 bases of the junction left unmatched. This CDR3 is 17 amino acids long. The germline V gene encodes CDR1 GTSNPN and CDR2 SVGIG (reference sequence). The CDR3 DNA follows: TGTGCCTGGAGTGGAGGAGCGGGAGAATTGGGGACCGGGGAGCTGTTTTTT. Residues: CAWSGGAGELGTGELFF.

CDR3 sequence reads: CASSPSGTGPATGELFF. Written as DNA, the CDR3 is TGCGCCAGCAGCCCATCTGGGACAGGGCCGGCCACCGGGGAGCTGTTTTTT. The chain recombines TRBV5-1 with TRBJ2-2; TRBD1 matches 9 bases. V trimming: 4 bases; J trimming: 4 bases; junction bases outside the gene matches: 11. CDR3 length equals 17 residues. Germline V lookup: CDR1 SGHRS, CDR2 YFSETQ.

This chain connects TRBV6-2 or TRBV6-3 to TRBJ2-1; D may be TRBD1 or TRBD2 (10 bases each). CDR1 MNHEY and CDR2 SVGEGT come from the germline V gene. The V end was cut by 3 bases, the J end by 5 bases, with 26 bases between. The CDR3 length is 19 residues. CDR3 sequence (DNA): TGTGCCAGCAGTTATGACAGGGGGCTGGGGACTAGCGTGAACAATGAGCAGTTCTTC. This codes for CASSYDRGLGTSVNNEQFF.

This clone was detected only a few times. The V gene is TRBV7-3, the J gene TRBJ2-3; 11 positions match TRBD2. The CDR3 has 15 amino acids. CDR1 is SGHTA and CDR2 is FQGTGA in the germline V gene. The junction had 5 bases not matched to a gene; V was cut back by 3 bases and J by 6 bases. As DNA, the CDR3 is TGTGCCAGCAGCTTTAGCGGGGGGGCGGGCGATACGCAGTATTTT. It codes for CASSFSGGAGDTQYF.

CDR3 sequence (DNA): TGTGCCAGCAGCCCCGGTATTTTCGGTGCCCAAGAGACCCAGTACTTC. It is translated as CASSPGIFGAQETQYF. The V and J genes are TRBV7-9 and TRBJ2-5, with D unresolved. Trimming left V 5 bases short and J 1 base short, with 17 bases between. The CDR3 consists of 16 residues. CDR1 is SEHNR, CDR2 FQNEAQ, per germline (reference sequence).

The chain couples TRBV19 to TRBJ1-1; 9 nucleotides agree with TRBD1. This CDR3 has 17 residues. V lost 4 bases, J lost 3 bases, and 12 bases stayed unmatched. Germline CDR1 reads LNHDA; CDR2 reads SQIVND (reference sequence). CDR3 sequence reads: CASSTGQGTTLDTEAFF. The CDR3 DNA follows: TGTGCCAGTAGTACCGGACAGGGGACAACCCTTGACACTGAAGCTTTCTTT.

The genes are TRBV24-1 and TRBJ2-7; no clear D gene. Trimming took off 4 bases at V and 2 bases at J, with 8 bases between the two ends. CDR3 length: 13 amino acids. The germline V gene has CDR1 KGHDR and CDR2 SFDVKD. As DNA, the CDR3 is TGTGCCACCAGTGACCCCACTACCTACGAGCAGTACTTC. Its protein product is CATSDPTTYEQYF.

This clone has only one observation. The rearrangement joins TRBV25-1 to TRBJ1-3, with D possibly matching TRBD1 (6 bases). V gave up 4 bases and J gave up 3 bases, with 13 bases separating them. This CDR3 has 15 residues. CDR1 MGHDK and CDR2 SYGVNS come from the germline V gene. CDR3 nucleotides: TGTGCCAGCAGTGTATCACAGGGAGTTGGAAACACCATATATTTT. Translation gives CASSVSQGVGNTIYF. The entire variable domain, with the rest obtained from reference TRBV25-1 and TRBJ1-3, is as follows: EADIYQTPRYLVIGTGKKITLECSQTMGHDKMYWYQQDPGMELHLIHYSYGVNSTEKGDLSSESTVSRIRTEHFPLTLESARPSHTSQYLCASSVSQGVGNTIYFGEGSWLTVV.

The chain is built from TRBV11-2 and TRBJ2-2; D unclear. Germline V gene data show CDR1 as SGHAT and CDR2 as FQNNGV. The CDR3 totals 11 residues. V was cut by 7 bases and J by 4 bases, with 4 bases left in between. CDR3 loop: CASTLTGELFF. For the CDR3, the DNA is TGTGCCAGCACCCTCACCGGGGAGCTGTTTTTT.

The chain uses TRBV4-2 and TRBJ2-2; maybe TRBD1 (6 bases). The V and J ends lost 4 bases and 1 base respectively, with 10 bases between them. CDR3 length equals 15 residues. Germline V gene data show CDR1 as LGHNA and CDR2 as YNFKEQ. The CDR3 DNA follows: TGTGCCAGCAGCCGCCCGGGACAGAACACCGGGGAGCTGTTTTTT. It encodes CASSRPGQNTGELFF.

This clone turned up a few times. The chain employs TRBV18 and TRBJ1-1; 9 positions match TRBD1. The CDR3 runs to 15 residues. Germline CDR1 is KGHSH and CDR2 is LQKENI. Losses at the gene ends were 0 bases for V and 2 bases for J; bases not matched to a gene: 1. The CDR3 region is CASSPPTGGNTEAFF. CDR3 DNA sequence: TGTGCCAGCTCACCACCGACAGGGGGTAACACTGAAGCTTTCTTT.